A selection of T cell receptor beta chains follows, all from one sample in a study of shared clonotypes between healthy human individuals. Measured with immunoSEQ multiplex PCR; TCRdb has only the in-frame clones, and not every one. In the table there are roughly 2,300,000 clones, approximately 90% of which are singletons. The sequencing sample was made of naive CD4+ T cells from PBMCs. Every receptor here comes from a man aged 18 to 29 in good health. Some clones in this sample may be carry-over from other donors' samples. CDR3s include the opening cysteine and the closing phenylalanine or tryptophan. Each record gives: V gene, clone size, D gene, J gene, CDR3 protein, CDR3 DNA. The D gene is left open where the match is weak. Some rows have no size entry. The others give once, few or many, or a class for an expanded clone.

TRBV6-1	NA	TRBD2	TRBJ2-7	CASSGSGESYEQYF	TGTGCCAGCAGTGGGAGCGGGGAGTCCTACGAGCAGTACTTC
TRBV7-8	NA	TRBD2	TRBJ2-1	CASSLVWRGGSSYNEQFF	TGTGCCAGCAGCTTAGTGTGGCGGGGCGGGAGCTCCTACAATGAGCAGTTCTTC
TRBV18	NA	TRBD1	TRBJ1-1	CASSIGQGGWTEAFF	TGTGCCAGCTCAATCGGACAGGGGGGTTGGACTGAAGCTTTCTTT
TRBV6-1	NA	NA	TRBJ2-7	CASSVNRVWEQYF	TGTGCCAGCAGTGTAAACCGCGTTTGGGAGCAGTACTTC
TRBV28	NA	NA	TRBJ1-1	CASRTNRYMNTEAFF	TGTGCCAGCAGAACCAACAGATACATGAACACTGAAGCTTTCTTT
TRBV7-2	NA	TRBD1	TRBJ2-7	CASSLDRGHYEQYF	TGTGCCAGCAGCTTAGACAGGGGGCACTACGAGCAGTACTTC
TRBV10-3	NA	TRBD1	TRBJ1-2	CAISLARGTEPYGYTF	TGTGCCATCAGTCTGGCCCGGGGGACAGAACCCTATGGCTACACCTTC
TRBV5-1	NA	NA	TRBJ2-3	CASSSSPGQDTQYF	TGCGCCAGCAGCTCATCCCCGGGGCAAGATACGCAGTATTTT
TRBV30	NA	NA	TRBJ2-3	CAWQQAFQGTQYF	TGTGCCTGGCAGCAGGCCTTCCAAGGGACGCAGTATTTT
TRBV28	NA	NA	TRBJ1-2	CASGDWSDYGYTF	TGTGCCAGCGGGGACTGGAGCGACTATGGCTACACCTTC
TRBV19	NA	TRBD1	TRBJ2-7	CASSGGDREYEQYF	TGTGCCAGTAGTGGCGGGGACAGGGAATACGAGCAGTACTTC
TRBV9	NA	TRBD2	TRBJ2-1	CASSVEGLAGYNEQFF	TGTGCCAGCAGCGTAGAGGGACTAGCGGGGTACAATGAGCAGTTCTTC
TRBV29-1	NA	NA	TRBJ2-1	CSADRLEWQFF	TGCAGCGCCGACCGACTAGAGTGGCAGTTCTTC
TRBV5-1	NA	TRBD1	TRBJ2-7	CASSTPGTGTEQYF	TGCGCCAGCAGCACCCCCGGGACAGGGACCGAGCAGTACTTC
TRBV10-3	NA	NA	TRBJ2-1	CAISEPSSPSSYNEQFF	TGTGCCATCAGTGAGCCCAGCAGCCCGAGCTCCTACAATGAGCAGTTCTTC
TRBV5-8	NA	NA	TRBJ1-4	CASSLGTGVNEKLFF	TGTGCCAGCAGCTTAGGGACGGGAGTTAATGAAAAACTGTTTTTT
TRBV4-1	NA	NA	TRBJ2-2	CASSQDRAGYTGELFF	TGCGCCAGCAGCCAAGATAGGGCGGGATACACCGGGGAGCTGTTTTTT
TRBV29-1	once	NA	TRBJ2-7	CSVLTDSHEQYF	TGCAGCGTCCTTACGGACAGCCACGAGCAGTACTTC
TRBV6-5	NA	NA	TRBJ1-1	CASQEQGMNTEAFF	TGTGCCAGTCAGGAACAGGGCATGAACACTGAAGCTTTCTTT
TRBV5-1	NA	TRBD1	TRBJ2-7	CASSLVGTGSYEQYF	TGCGCCAGCAGCTTGGTAGGGACAGGCTCCTACGAGCAGTACTTC
TRBV16	NA	NA	TRBJ1-2	CASSQVDRGYGYTF	TGTGCCAGCAGCCAAGTCGACAGAGGCTATGGCTACACCTTC
TRBV28	NA	NA	TRBJ2-3	CASSFSSRGGRNTQYF	TGTGCCAGCAGTTTTTCGTCCCGTGGGGGCCGAAATACGCAGTATTTT
TRBV7-8	once	NA	TRBJ1-2	CASSLEWGAIDGYTF	TGTGCCAGCAGCTTAGAGTGGGGGGCAATTGATGGCTACACCTTC
TRBV7-9	NA	NA	TRBJ1-2	CATPNRNSYGYTF	TGTGCCACTCCGAACAGGAATTCCTATGGCTACACCTTC
TRBV30	NA	TRBD2	TRBJ2-7	CAWRPGGPYEQYF	TGTGCCTGGAGACCGGGAGGGCCTTACGAGCAGTACTTC
TRBV5-1	NA	TRBD1	TRBJ2-3	CASSRDRVTDTQYF	TGCGCCAGCAGCCGGGACAGGGTAACAGATACGCAGTATTTT
TRBV15	NA	NA	TRBJ2-1	CATSRDVGYNEQFF	TGTGCCACCAGCAGAGATGTTGGATACAATGAGCAGTTCTTC
TRBV5-5	NA	NA	TRBJ1-4	CASSLTGVVEKLFF	TGTGCCAGCAGCTTGACGGGGGTCGTTGAAAAACTGTTTTTT
TRBV7-9	few	TRBD1	TRBJ1-4	CASSLQTGGGEKLFF	TGTGCCAGCAGCTTACAGACAGGGGGCGGTGAAAAACTGTTTTTT
TRBV29-1	NA	NA	TRBJ1-1	CSVETVISNTEAFF	TGCAGCGTTGAGACGGTAATCTCGAACACTGAAGCTTTCTTT
TRBV7-2	NA	NA	TRBJ2-1	CASGDNYNEQFF	TGTGCCAGCGGAGACAATTACAATGAGCAGTTCTTC
TRBV5-1	NA	NA	TRBJ2-1	CASSLAGERSNEQFF	TGCGCCAGCAGCTTGGCGGGAGAGCGATCCAATGAGCAGTTCTTC
TRBV30	NA	NA	TRBJ1-4	CAWSETSGYLTNEKLFF	TGTGCCTGGAGTGAGACCTCAGGGTACCTAACTAATGAAAAACTGTTTTTT
TRBV6-1	NA	TRBD2	TRBJ2-1	CASSRTSGRVNEQFF	TGTGCCAGCAGCCGGACTAGCGGGAGGGTCAATGAGCAGTTCTTC
TRBV5-4	NA	NA	TRBJ2-3	CASSPFPQPDTQYF	TGTGCCAGCAGCCCGTTTCCCCAGCCAGATACGCAGTATTTT
TRBV5-4	NA	NA	TRBJ2-2	CASSLVGTGELFF	TGTGCCAGCAGCCTCGTTGGGACCGGGGAGCTGTTTTTT
TRBV28	NA	NA	TRBJ2-6	CASSLARTGANVLTF	TGTGCCAGCAGCCTCGCCCGGACTGGGGCCAACGTCCTGACTTTC
TRBV11-3	few	NA	TRBJ1-1	CASSFRPRTEAFF	TGTGCCAGCAGCTTTAGGCCTCGTACTGAAGCTTTCTTT
TRBV5-5	NA	NA	TRBJ1-1	CASSETGTNTEAFF	TGTGCCAGCAGCGAAACCGGGACAAACACTGAAGCTTTCTTT
TRBV2	NA	NA	TRBJ1-1	CASREQGSEAFF	TGTGCCAGCAGGGAACAGGGATCTGAAGCTTTCTTT
TRBV11-2	once	NA	TRBJ2-3	CASSPKGLSTDTQYF	TGTGCCAGCAGCCCAAAGGGGCTGAGCACAGATACGCAGTATTTT
TRBV6-6	NA	NA	TRBJ2-7	CASRKAPTYEQYF	TGTGCCAGCAGAAAGGCCCCCACCTACGAGCAGTACTTC
TRBV28	NA	TRBD1	TRBJ1-2	CASQEVGGGGYTF	TGTGCCAGCCAAGAGGTAGGGGGCGGTGGCTACACCTTC
TRBV10-3	NA	TRBD1	TRBJ2-7	CAIRGDRVDEQYF	TGTGCCATCAGGGGGGACAGGGTGGACGAGCAGTACTTC